A single sample is the source of the 26 T cell receptor beta chains below, sequenced in a study of T cell responses to AZD1222 COVID-19 vaccine. Data came from immunoSEQ multiplex PCR; TCRdb stores just in-frame clones and leaves some out. This table has around 79,000 clones, more than 70% appearing once. Material: peripheral blood, obtained on day 0 of AZD1222 vaccination. All receptors derive from an adult in good health.

This chain links TRBV2 with TRBJ2-5; D perhaps matches TRBD1 (5 bases). The CDR3 covers 14 residues. V was shortened by 9 bases and J by 0 bases, with 14 bases between the two germline ends. In germline, CDR1 is SNHLY, CDR2 FYNNEI. The CDR3 reads CASGAGTYQETQYF. The CDR3 region has the DNA TGTGCCAGTGGGGCAGGCACCTACCAAGAGACCCAGTACTTC. The variable domain in full, completed from reference TRBV2 and TRBJ2-5, reads EPEVTQTPSHQVTQMGQEVILRCVPISNHLYFYWYRQILGQKVEFLVSFYNNEISEKSEIFDDQFSVERPDGSNFTLKIRSTKLEDSAMYFCASGAGTYQETQYFGPGTRLLVL.

This chain links TRBV19 with TRBJ2-7; possible D gene TRBD2, 6 bases. Trimming shortened V by 3 bases and J by 5 bases, and 8 bases separated the two germline ends. Per germline, CDR1 LNHDA and CDR2 SQIVND (reference sequence). CDR3 length equals 12 residues. The CDR3 loop is CASSIRGNEQYF. DNA of the CDR3: TGTGCCAGTAGTATCCGGGGGAACGAGCAGTACTTC.

This clone is a singleton in its sample. This CDR3 is CASSLTPGQAGGYTF. CDR3 nucleotide sequence: TGTGCCAGCAGTTTGACCCCCGGACAGGCGGGTGGCTACACCTTC. The chain combines TRBV27 with TRBJ1-2; 7 nucleotides line up with TRBD1. There are 15 residues in the CDR3. J gave up 7 bases and V 3 bases, and 11 bases lay outside the gene matches. Germline values: CDR1 MNHEY, CDR2 SMNVEV (reference sequence).

The chain employs TRBV9 and TRBJ2-1, with 12 nucleotides matching TRBD2. Per germline, CDR1 SGDLS and CDR2 YYNGEE. The CDR3 contains 17 residues. With 3 bases clipped from V and 7 bases from J, the junction kept 11 bases outside the gene matches. The CDR3 spells CASSGGLAGFYSNEQFF. CDR3 nucleotide sequence: TGTGCCAGCAGCGGGGGACTAGCGGGTTTTTACTCGAATGAGCAGTTCTTC.

There are a few counts of this clone. The rearrangement links TRBV30 to TRBJ2-2; D gene unclear. The CDR3 is 12 residues long. Germline CDR1 reads GTSNPN; CDR2 reads SVGIG (reference sequence). The germline V and J ends were trimmed by 4 bases and 7 bases, with 10 bases remaining between them. The CDR3 bases are TGTGCCTGGACTATGGGTTTCGGGGAGCTGTTTTTT. It yields the protein CAWTMGFGELFF.

The rearrangement uses TRBV5-4 and TRBJ1-2; D uncertain. The CDR3 length is 15 residues. Germline loops: CDR1 SGHNT, CDR2 YYREEE (reference sequence). V was trimmed by 0 bases and J by 0 bases, leaving 9 bases between them. This chain's CDR3 is CASSLERVSNYGYTF. The CDR3 coding sequence is TGTGCCAGCAGCTTGGAAAGGGTTTCTAACTATGGCTACACCTTC.

J is TRBJ1-2 and V is TRBV15; D is perhaps TRBD1 (6 bases). Trimming removed 2 bases from V and 6 bases from J, with 22 bases in between. The CDR3 loop spans 17 amino acids. The germline V gene has CDR1 LNHNV and CDR2 YYDKDF (reference sequence). DNA for the CDR3: TGTGCCACCAGCAGACCGCCTGGAGGCAGGGGATACGATGGCTACACCTTC. It specifies CATSRPPGGRGYDGYTF.

This rearrangement joins TRBV29-1 to TRBJ1-2; D is perhaps TRBD1 (6 bases). The V end was cut by 5 bases, the J end by 3 bases, with 7 bases between. Germline loops: CDR1 SQVTM, CDR2 ANQGSEA. CDR3 length: 11 amino acids. The CDR3 coding sequence is TGCAGCGTTAACAGGGACTATGGCTACACCTTC. Its protein product is CSVNRDYGYTF.

The rearrangement uses TRBV19 and TRBJ2-7; D unclear. The CDR3 length is 13 residues. Per the germline V gene, CDR1 is LNHDA and CDR2 is SQIVND (reference sequence). V was trimmed by 5 bases and J by 0 bases, leaving 8 bases between them. In DNA, the CDR3 is TGTGCCAGTAGTCCGAGACACTCCTACGAGCAGTACTTC. Protein: CASSPRHSYEQYF. Based on the CDR3 plus reference TRBV19 and TRBJ2-7, the full variable domain is DGGITQSPKYLFRKEGQNVTLSCEQNLNHDAMYWYRQDPGQGLRLIYYSQIVNDFQKGDIAEGYSVSREKKESFPLTVTSAQKNPTAFYLCASSPRHSYEQYFGPGTRLTVT.

The chain employs TRBV27 and TRBJ2-1, with 10 bases lining up with TRBD2. Per the germline V gene, CDR1 is MNHEY and CDR2 is SMNVEV (reference sequence). The CDR3 loop spans 15 amino acids. The V segment lost 3 bases and the J segment 8 bases; nucleotides outside the gene matches: 7. The CDR3 DNA reads as TGTGCCAGCAGTTTCGGGTTAGCGGGAGGCTATGAGCAGTTCTTC. Protein product: CASSFGLAGGYEQFF.

The chain is built from TRBV23-1 and TRBJ2-3; possible D gene TRBD2, 6 bases. TRBV23-1 is an ORF for which the function is uncertain. Trimming shortened V by 7 bases and J by 0 bases, and 17 bases separated the two germline ends. The CDR3 runs 16 residues. Written as DNA, the CDR3 is TGCGCCAGCAATAAAAACCCGGGACTTAGCACAGATACGCAGTATTTT. The encoded protein is CASNKNPGLSTDTQYF.

The chain links TRBV7-9 to TRBJ2-7; 9 bases line up with TRBD2. Germline V gene lookup returns CDR1 SEHNR and CDR2 FQNEAQ (reference sequence). This CDR3 contains 16 residues. V lost 0 bases, J lost 5 bases, and 8 bases stayed unmatched. The CDR3 loop reads CASSLAPAGGWDEQYF. The CDR3 DNA is TGTGCCAGCAGCTTAGCCCCGGCGGGAGGGTGGGACGAGCAGTACTTC. The full variable domain, in which reference TRBV7-9 and TRBJ2-7 provide the parts outside the CDR3, is DTGVSQNPRHKITKRGQNVTFRCDPISEHNRLYWYRQTLGQGPEFLTYFQNEAQLEKSRLLSDRFSAERPKGSFSTLEIQRTEQGDSAMYLCASSLAPAGGWDEQYFGPGTRLTVT.

This clone was detected once. This rearrangement joins TRBV28 to TRBJ2-1; 10 nucleotides line up with TRBD2. The CDR3 length is 16 residues. The germline V gene has CDR1 MDHEN and CDR2 SYDVKM. After removal of 3 bases from V and 13 bases from J, the junction contained 15 bases not matched to a gene. The CDR3 protein is CASSFEGSGLATLQFF. The DNA for the CDR3 is TGTGCCAGCAGTTTTGAGGGATCGGGACTAGCGACCCTACAGTTCTTC.

The chain couples TRBV19 to TRBJ2-7; D may match TRBD1 or TRBD2 (5 bases each). Trimming took off 3 bases at V and 3 bases at J, with 6 bases between the two ends. The CDR3 spans 12 residues. Germline V CDR1 and CDR2: LNHDA, SQIVND (reference sequence). CDR3 nucleotides: TGTGCCAGTAGTATTGGGGGCTACGAGCAGTACTTC. Its protein is CASSIGGYEQYF.

This clone was detected once. The chain links TRBV28 to TRBJ1-2, with a tentative D call TRBD1 (6 bases). CDR3 size: 15 residues. Germline CDR1 and CDR2: MDHEN and SYDVKM. V lost 0 bases to trimming and J lost 3 bases, with 11 bases between them. Written as DNA, the CDR3 is TGTGCCAGCAGTTTATGGGGGGGCAGTGACTATGGCTACACCTTC. Its translation: CASSLWGGSDYGYTF.

This clone was picked up a small number of times. This chain connects TRBV2 to TRBJ1-1, with a possible D match to TRBD1 (6 bases). CDR3 length: 15 residues. Trimming cost V 6 bases and J 1 base, with 15 bases left between them. In germline, CDR1 is SNHLY, CDR2 FYNNEI. CDR3 nucleotide sequence: TGTGCCAGCAGCTTAGAACAGGGAGGGAACACTGAAGCTTTCTTT. Translation gives CASSLEQGGNTEAFF.

As regards this clone: The junction differs from germline at one of its ends, possibly a read error. This rearrangement joins TRBV5-1 to TRBJ1-5, with D perhaps matching TRBD1 (6 bases). The CDR3 runs to 15 residues. The germline gives CDR1 SGHRS, CDR2 YFSETQ. The CDR3 coding sequence is TGCGCCAGCAGTTTGGATGGGAAGGGACAACAGCCCCAGCATTTT. This translates into CASSLDGKGQQPQHF.

V is TRBV5-4 and J is TRBJ1-1; maybe TRBD1 (5 bases). Germline values: CDR1 SGHNT, CDR2 YYREEE (reference sequence). The V gene lost 4 bases and the J gene lost 0 bases, with 13 bases spanning the gap. CDR3 length: 15 amino acids. The CDR3 DNA sequence: TGTGCCAGCAGCATTTTTGGGACGGTGAACACTGAAGCTTTCTTT. Its protein product is CASSIFGTVNTEAFF.

The chain carries TRBV27 and TRBJ2-7; D remains unclear. Germline values: CDR1 MNHEY, CDR2 SMNVEV (reference sequence). The V gene lost 4 bases and the J gene lost 1 base, with 8 bases spanning the gap. The CDR3 totals 13 residues. CDR3 residues: CASSSPRSYEQYF. CDR3 DNA sequence: TGTGCCAGCAGTTCCCCAAGATCCTACGAGCAGTACTTC.

The chain carries TRBV9 and TRBJ2-7, with 8 bases that match TRBD2. The V and J ends lost 0 bases and 2 bases, in that order; junction bases with no gene match: 4. In germline, CDR1 is SGDLS, CDR2 YYNGEE. The CDR3 runs 15 residues. The CDR3 nucleotides are TGTGCCAGCAGCGTAGGGGTTAGCGGGGCCTACGAGCAGTACTTC. It encodes CASSVGVSGAYEQYF. The whole variable domain, remainder taken from reference TRBV9 and TRBJ2-7, is DSGVTQTPKHLITATGQRVTLRCSPRSGDLSVYWYQQSLDQGLQFLIQYYNGEERAKGNILERFSAQQFPDLHSELNLSSLELGDSALYFCASSVGVSGAYEQYFGPGTRLTVT.

V and J are TRBV5-6 and TRBJ2-7; 7 nucleotides align to TRBD1. Germline V CDR1 and CDR2: SGHDT, YYEEEE. The CDR3 consists of 13 residues. The ends lost 3 bases at V and 6 bases at J; junction bases unmatched: 6. DNA of the CDR3: TGTGCCAGCAGCTCTCAGGGGGTCGGCGAGCAGTACTTC. It specifies CASSSQGVGEQYF. The variable domain in full, with the rest retrieved from reference TRBV5-6 and TRBJ2-7, is DAGVTQSPTHLIKTRGQQVTLRCSPKSGHDTVSWYQQALGQGPQFIFQYYEEEERQRGNFPDRFSGHQFPNYSSELNVNALLLGDSALYLCASSSQGVGEQYFGPGTRLTVT.

The chain carries TRBV9 and TRBJ2-3, with 16 bases lining up with TRBD2. The CDR3 totals 17 residues. Germline loops: CDR1 SGDLS, CDR2 YYNGEE. The V and J ends lost 0 bases and 4 bases, in that order; junction bases with no gene match: 2. CDR3 nucleotide sequence: TGTGCCAGCAGCGTAGTGGGACTAGCGGGAGGGGCAGATACGCAGTATTTT. It specifies CASSVVGLAGGADTQYF.

This clone was counted a single time. This rearrangement joins TRBV7-9 to TRBJ2-3; D is undetermined. With 5 bases removed from V and 2 bases from J, the gap between germline ends came to 8 bases. The V gene's germline CDR1 is SEHNR and CDR2 FQNEAQ (reference sequence). The CDR3 runs 13 residues. Written as DNA, the CDR3 is TGTGCCAGCAGCCCATCTCCCACAGATACGCAGTATTTT. Translating it yields CASSPSPTDTQYF.

The V gene is TRBV7-2, the J gene TRBJ2-7; D not certain. Germline assignment: CDR1 SGHTA and CDR2 FQGNSA. The V and J ends lost 5 bases and 7 bases respectively, with 18 bases between them. The CDR3 has 14 residues. The CDR3 sequence: CASSPLTASREQYF. Written as DNA, the CDR3 is TGTGCCAGCAGCCCCCTGACTGCAAGCCGGGAGCAGTACTTC.

The chain couples TRBV2 to TRBJ1-4; 12 bases agree with TRBD1. Looked up from germline, CDR1 is SNHLY and CDR2 is FYNNEI. This CDR3 is built from 22 residues. The trim removed 2 bases at V and 2 bases at J, leaving 18 bases unmatched. Here the CDR3 reads CASSEPAFAGTGGRGTNEKLFF. In nucleotides, the CDR3 is TGTGCCAGCAGTGAACCCGCCTTCGCGGGGACAGGGGGCCGGGGCACTAATGAAAAACTGTTTTTT.

The chain has TRBV5-1 and TRBJ2-5; the match to TRBD1 covers 8 bases. After removal of 6 bases from V and 5 bases from J, the junction contained 9 bases not matched to a gene. Germline V gene sequence: CDR1 SGHRS, CDR2 YFSETQ. The CDR3 covers 14 residues. CDR3 region: CASTGQGALETQYF. CDR3 sequence (DNA): TGCGCCAGCACGGGCCAGGGGGCTCTGGAGACCCAGTACTTC.